Below, 18 T cell receptor beta chains from the same sample are listed, as sequenced in a study of blood T cell repertoires in COVID-19. TCRdb's copy holds only in-frame clones and misses some; the assay was immunoSEQ multiplex PCR. The table has more than 120,000 clones, more than 80% seen once. Sequenced material: peripheral blood. The receptor source for this set is a human donor in a cohort sampled during active COVID-19.

This clone came up many times. This rearrangement joins TRBV14 to TRBJ2-1, with D uncertain. Trimming took 1 base from V and 9 from J, leaving 13 bases between them. The CDR3 contains 14 residues. Per the germline V gene, CDR1 is SGHDN and CDR2 is FVKESK. DNA for the CDR3: TGTGCCAGCAGCCAAGGGTTCACAGTTAGTGAGCAGTTCTTC. Protein: CASSQGFTVSEQFF.

The chain has TRBV7-9 and TRBJ2-5; 9 bases map to TRBD1. The CDR3 has 15 amino acids. J lost 4 bases, V lost 4 bases, and 7 bases had no gene match. Germline CDR1 is SEHNR and CDR2 is FQNEAQ (reference sequence). The CDR3 nucleotides read TGTGCCAGCAGCTCGTGGACAGGGGCGGGAGAGACCCAGTACTTC. Translating it yields CASSSWTGAGETQYF.

The chain links TRBV19 to TRBJ1-2; 12 nucleotides line up with TRBD1. In germline, CDR1 is LNHDA, CDR2 SQIVND (reference sequence). V shed 5 bases and J 7 bases; nucleotides not matched to a gene: 2. The CDR3 extends over 13 amino acids. The CDR3 region has the DNA TGTGCCAGTAGTCCGGGACAGGGGGCTGGCTACACCTTC. Translating gives CASSPGQGAGYTF.

The chain joins TRBV7-2 to TRBJ1-1, with D perhaps TRBD1 (6 bases). The CDR3 is made up of 15 amino acids. Germline assignment: CDR1 SGHTA and CDR2 FQGNSA. Trimming took off 2 bases at V and 4 bases at J, with 14 bases between the two ends. CDR3 sequence reads: CASSLYRGTITEAFF. In DNA form, the CDR3 reads TGTGCCAGCAGCTTATATAGGGGGACAATCACTGAAGCTTTCTTT.

This sequence joins TRBV2 and TRBJ2-3, with D unclear. Germline values: CDR1 SNHLY, CDR2 FYNNEI. V lost 4 bases to trimming and J lost 0 bases, with 14 bases between them. The length of the CDR3 is 16 residues. The CDR3 DNA is TGTGCCAGCAGTGTACAAACGATGACTAGCACAGATACGCAGTATTTT. As protein: CASSVQTMTSTDTQYF.

J is TRBJ1-6 and V is TRBV4-2; maybe TRBD1 (5 bases). The CDR3 loop spans 15 amino acids. V shed 2 bases and J shed 13 bases, with 18 bases lying between them. The germline V gene encodes CDR1 LGHNA and CDR2 YNFKEQ. CDR3 nucleotide sequence: TGTGCCAGCAGCCAAATGCAGGGCCTTCGGTTTCCCCTCCACTTT. Translated, it gives CASSQMQGLRFPLHF.

The chain employs TRBV24-1 and TRBJ2-3; possible D gene TRBD1, 6 bases. Germline lookup yields CDR1 KGHDR and CDR2 SFDVKD. CDR3 size: 14 residues. V was cut by 4 bases and J by 4 bases, with 11 bases left in between. The CDR3 DNA reads TGTGCCACCAGTGACCCCAGGGGAGCAGATACGCAGTATTTT. Its translation is CATSDPRGADTQYF.

This clone is a singleton in its sample. Other DNA sequences in the same sample also yield this CDR3. The rearrangement joins TRBV4-1 to TRBJ1-1, with 7 nucleotides matching TRBD1. The J segment lost 1 base and the V segment lost 3 bases, leaving 2 bases of the junction unmatched. This CDR3 is built from 14 residues. Germline V gives CDR1 MGHRA, CDR2 YSYEKL. CDR3 in DNA: TGCGCCAGCAGCCAGGCAGGGGGGAACACTGAAGCTTTCTTT. Its protein is CASSQAGGNTEAFF.

The chain uses TRBV4-2 and TRBJ2-3; 7 bases map to TRBD1. Germline CDR1 reads LGHNA; CDR2 reads YNFKEQ. This CDR3 is 20 amino acids long. J lost 0 bases, V lost 5 bases, and 20 bases had no gene match. The CDR3 region has the DNA TGTGCCAGCAGCTTACGGGACAGAGGCCTGAAAGGAGCTAGCACAGATACGCAGTATTTT. As protein: CASSLRDRGLKGASTDTQYF.

The J gene is TRBJ1-6, the V gene TRBV14; D ambiguous. The CDR3 is 15 residues long. The germline V and J ends were trimmed by 4 bases and 9 bases, with 16 bases remaining between them. Germline lookup yields CDR1 SGHDN and CDR2 FVKESK. The CDR3 coding sequence is TGTGCCAGCAGCCCCTTAGCGGCCATCCCTTCACCCCTCCACTTT. Protein product: CASSPLAAIPSPLHF.

This chain links TRBV7-2 with TRBJ2-7; 13 bases map to TRBD2. The CDR3 totals 17 residues. Trimming removed 5 bases from V and 1 base from J; junction bases left unmatched: 8. Germline lookup yields CDR1 SGHTA and CDR2 FQGNSA. DNA of the CDR3: TGTGCCAGCAGCCACGGACTAGCGGGGGTTGCTTCCTACGAGCAGTACTTC. It codes for CASSHGLAGVASYEQYF.

In this sample, this clone turned up a few times. CDR3 nucleotides: TGTGCCAGCAGCTTATCGGAGACCCAAGAGACCCAGTACTTC. Translating it yields CASSLSETQETQYF. V and J are TRBV6-5 and TRBJ2-5, with D hard to call. CDR3 size: 14 residues. In germline, CDR1 is MNHEY, CDR2 SVGAGI. Trimming stripped 6 bases from V and 1 base from J, with 12 bases between.

The rearrangement links TRBV27 to TRBJ2-1; 10 bases align to TRBD2. V shed 6 bases, J shed 2 bases, and the junction held 4 bases outside the gene matches. The CDR3 extends over 15 amino acids. CDR1 is MNHEY and CDR2 is SMNVEV in the germline V gene (reference sequence). CDR3 nucleotides: TGTGCCAGCAGGCTAGCGGGAGCCACCTACAATGAGCAGTTCTTC. It is translated as CASRLAGATYNEQFF.

The chain carries TRBV18 and TRBJ2-5; D might be TRBD2 (6 bases). This CDR3 has 14 residues. CDR1 is KGHSH, CDR2 LQKENI, per germline. Trimming took 0 bases from V and 5 from J, leaving 10 bases between them. The DNA for the CDR3 is TGTGCCAGCTCACCACCGCCAGGGAGGGAGACCCAGTACTTC. Translating gives CASSPPPGRETQYF.

The CDR3, as DNA: TGTGCCAGCTCACCCGGACAGGGGGCGAATAATTCACCCCTCCACTTT. Translated, it gives CASSPGQGANNSPLHF. The chain couples TRBV18 to TRBJ1-6; 11 bases match TRBD1. Germline V lookup: CDR1 KGHSH, CDR2 LQKENI. V shed 3 bases and J 5 bases; nucleotides not matched to a gene: 3. The CDR3 consists of 16 residues.

V is TRBV19 and J is TRBJ1-1; 8 positions match TRBD1. The CDR3 runs to 14 residues. Germline assignment: CDR1 LNHDA and CDR2 SQIVND (reference sequence). The junction had 9 bases not matched to a gene; V was cut back by 6 bases and J by 6 bases. The CDR3 protein is CASRETGAGSEAFF. In nucleotides, the CDR3 is TGTGCCAGTAGAGAGACAGGGGCGGGTTCTGAAGCTTTCTTT.

The J gene is TRBJ2-2, the V gene TRBV2, with D maybe TRBD2 (5 bases). Trimming cost V 9 bases and J 4 bases, with 15 bases left between them. Germline V gene sequence: CDR1 SNHLY, CDR2 FYNNEI. The CDR3 covers 14 residues. For the CDR3, the DNA is TGTGCCAGTACAGCGACTACTGCCACCGGGGAGCTGTTTTTT. Its translation: CASTATTATGELFF.

The chain carries TRBV6-1 and TRBJ1-3; tentative D call: TRBD1 (5 bases). CDR3 size: 18 residues. Trimming removed 4 bases from V and 2 bases from J, with 21 bases in between. The germline CDR1 and CDR2 sequences are MNHNS and SASEGT. The CDR3 is CASSAPFGRGRTGNTIYF. As DNA, the CDR3 is TGTGCCAGCAGTGCCCCCTTTGGGAGGGGACGGACTGGAAACACCATATATTTT.